This TCR beta chain came from a study of Ad26.COV2.S vaccination and SARS-CoV-2 variants. Study-wide results and limits: Among vaccine recipients, spike-specific TCR breadth exceeded that of placebo recipients.

A remark on this clone: Its antigen remains unknown.

Only in-frame clones appear in the TCRdb table, and some are missing; sequencing was by immunoSEQ multiplex PCR. Among under 150,000 clones, about nine tenths were seen once, and the ten largest hold 4% to 6%. The starting material was peripheral blood, obtained after recovery from COVID-19. The TCR comes from a human donor who had recovered from COVID-19.

DNA for the CDR3: TGCGCCAGCAGCCTGGATCAGTGGTCGAGCACTGAAGCTTTCTTT. Protein sequence: CASSLDQWSSTEAFF. The chain recombines TRBV4-1 with TRBJ1-1; D not certain. V was cut by 4 bases and J by 4 bases, with 16 bases left in between. This CDR3 is built from 15 residues. From germline, CDR1 is MGHRA and CDR2 YSYEKL.